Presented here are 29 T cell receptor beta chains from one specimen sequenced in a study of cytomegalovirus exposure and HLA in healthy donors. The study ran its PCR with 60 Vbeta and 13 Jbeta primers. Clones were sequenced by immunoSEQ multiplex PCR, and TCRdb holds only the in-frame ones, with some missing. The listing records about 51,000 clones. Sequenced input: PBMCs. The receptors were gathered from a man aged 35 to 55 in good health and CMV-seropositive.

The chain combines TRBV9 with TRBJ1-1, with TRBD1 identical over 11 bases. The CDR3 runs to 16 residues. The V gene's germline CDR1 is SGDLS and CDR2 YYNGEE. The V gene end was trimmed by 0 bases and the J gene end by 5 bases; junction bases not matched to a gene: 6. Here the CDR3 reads CASSVASGQGGTEAFF. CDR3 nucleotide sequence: TGTGCCAGCAGCGTAGCTTCGGGACAGGGGGGAACTGAAGCTTTCTTT.

The CDR3 here is CASSLLAVETQYF. DNA for the CDR3: TGTGCCAGCAGTTTACTAGCGGTAGAGACCCAGTACTTC. The chain joins TRBV6-6 to TRBJ2-5; 8 nucleotides match TRBD2. CDR1 and CDR2 from the germline V gene are MNHNY and SVGAGI (reference sequence). The junction had 2 bases not matched to a gene; V was cut back by 4 bases and J by 4 bases. This CDR3 is built from 13 residues.

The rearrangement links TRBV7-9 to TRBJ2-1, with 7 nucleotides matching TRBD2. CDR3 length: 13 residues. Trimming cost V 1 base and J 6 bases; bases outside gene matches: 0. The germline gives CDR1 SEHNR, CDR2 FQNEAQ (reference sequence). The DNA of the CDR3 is TGTGCCAGCAGCTTAGGCGGGGGCAATGAGCAGTTCTTC. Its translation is CASSLGGGNEQFF.

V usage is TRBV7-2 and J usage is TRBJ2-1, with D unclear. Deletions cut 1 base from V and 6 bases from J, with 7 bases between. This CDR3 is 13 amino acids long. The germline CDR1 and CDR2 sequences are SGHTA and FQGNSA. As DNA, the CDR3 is TGTGCCAGCAGCTTAGGCCCTAGCAATGAGCAGTTCTTC. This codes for CASSLGPSNEQFF. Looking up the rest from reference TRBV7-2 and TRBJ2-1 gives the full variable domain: GAGVSQSPSNKVTEKGKDVELRCDPISGHTALYWYRQSLGQGLEFLIYFQGNSAPDKSGLPSDRFSAERTGGSVSTLTIQRTQQEDSAVYLCASSLGPSNEQFFGPGTRLTVL.

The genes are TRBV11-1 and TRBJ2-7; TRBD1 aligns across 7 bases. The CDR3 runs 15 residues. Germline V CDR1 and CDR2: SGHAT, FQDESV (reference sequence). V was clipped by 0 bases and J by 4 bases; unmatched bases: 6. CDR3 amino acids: CASSLAGGRGYEQYF. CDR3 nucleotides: TGTGCCAGCAGCTTAGCAGGCGGCAGGGGGTACGAGCAGTACTTC.

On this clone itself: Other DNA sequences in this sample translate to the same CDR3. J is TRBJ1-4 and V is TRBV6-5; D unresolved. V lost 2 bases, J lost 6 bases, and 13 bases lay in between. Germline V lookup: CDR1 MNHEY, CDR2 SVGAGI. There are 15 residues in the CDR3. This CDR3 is CASSYGPPPDEKLFF. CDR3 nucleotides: TGTGCCAGCAGTTACGGGCCCCCTCCGGATGAAAAACTGTTTTTT.

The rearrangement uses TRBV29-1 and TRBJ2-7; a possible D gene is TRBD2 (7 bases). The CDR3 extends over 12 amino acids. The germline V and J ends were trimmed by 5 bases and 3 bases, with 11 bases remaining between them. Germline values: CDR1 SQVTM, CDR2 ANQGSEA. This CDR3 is CSVSGEGYEQYF. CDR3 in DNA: TGCAGCGTTTCAGGGGAGGGCTACGAGCAGTACTTC.

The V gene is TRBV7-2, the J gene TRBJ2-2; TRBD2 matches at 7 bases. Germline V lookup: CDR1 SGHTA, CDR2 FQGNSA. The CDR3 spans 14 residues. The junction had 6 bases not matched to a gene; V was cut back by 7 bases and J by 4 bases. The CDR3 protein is CASKKRGATGELFF. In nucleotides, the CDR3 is TGTGCCAGCAAAAAGCGGGGTGCCACCGGGGAGCTGTTTTTT.

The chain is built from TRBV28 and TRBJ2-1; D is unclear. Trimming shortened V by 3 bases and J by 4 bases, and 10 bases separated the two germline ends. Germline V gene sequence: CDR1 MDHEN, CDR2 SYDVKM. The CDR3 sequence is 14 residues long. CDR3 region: CASSFQPTYNEQFF. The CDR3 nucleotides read TGTGCCAGCAGTTTCCAACCAACTTACAATGAGCAGTTCTTC. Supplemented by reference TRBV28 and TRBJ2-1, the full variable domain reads DVKVTQSSRYLVKRTGEKVFLECVQDMDHENMFWYRQDPGLGLRLIYFSYDVKMKEKGDIPEGYSVSREKKERFSLILESASTNQTSMYLCASSFQPTYNEQFFGPGTRLTVL.

The CDR3 DNA sequence: TGTGCCAGCAGTTACTTTCAGGGCTTGGCGAGCGGCTACACCTTC. It is translated as CASSYFQGLASGYTF. V usage is TRBV6-5 and J usage is TRBJ1-2; tentatively, D is TRBD1 (5 bases). The CDR3 has 15 residues. V dropped 1 base and J dropped 8 bases, with 17 bases sitting between them. CDR1 and CDR2 from the germline V gene are MNHEY and SVGAGI.

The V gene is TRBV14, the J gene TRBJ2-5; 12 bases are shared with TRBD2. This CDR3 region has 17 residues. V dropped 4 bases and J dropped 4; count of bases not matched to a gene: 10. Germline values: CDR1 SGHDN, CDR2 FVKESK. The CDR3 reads CASSRGLAGVSGETQYF. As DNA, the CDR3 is TGTGCCAGCAGCCGGGGACTAGCGGGTGTTTCGGGAGAGACCCAGTACTTC.

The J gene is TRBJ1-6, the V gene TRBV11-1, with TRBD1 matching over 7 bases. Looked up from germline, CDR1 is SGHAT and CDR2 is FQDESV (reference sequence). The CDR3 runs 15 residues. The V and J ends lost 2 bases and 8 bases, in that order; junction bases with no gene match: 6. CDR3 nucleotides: TGTGCCAGCAGCTTAATCGGGACAGAAGATTCACCCCTCCACTTT. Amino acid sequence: CASSLIGTEDSPLHF.

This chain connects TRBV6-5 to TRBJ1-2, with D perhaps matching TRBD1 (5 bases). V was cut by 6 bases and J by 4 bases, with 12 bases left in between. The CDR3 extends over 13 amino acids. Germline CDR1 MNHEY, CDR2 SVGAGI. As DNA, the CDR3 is TGTGCCAGCAGGCAACAGGCGATCTATGGCTACACCTTC. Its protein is CASRQQAIYGYTF.

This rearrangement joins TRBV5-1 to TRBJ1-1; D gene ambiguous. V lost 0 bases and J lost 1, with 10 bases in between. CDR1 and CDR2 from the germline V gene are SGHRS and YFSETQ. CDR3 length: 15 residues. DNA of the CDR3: TGCGCCAGCAGCTTGGGAGCGAACTGGAACACTGAAGCTTTCTTT. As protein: CASSLGANWNTEAFF. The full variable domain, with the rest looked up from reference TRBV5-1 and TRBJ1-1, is KAGVTQTPRYLIKTRGQQVTLSCSPISGHRSVSWYQQTPGQGLQFLFEYFSETQRNKGNFPGRFSGRQFSNSRSEMNVSTLELGDSALYLCASSLGANWNTEAFFGQGTRLTVV.

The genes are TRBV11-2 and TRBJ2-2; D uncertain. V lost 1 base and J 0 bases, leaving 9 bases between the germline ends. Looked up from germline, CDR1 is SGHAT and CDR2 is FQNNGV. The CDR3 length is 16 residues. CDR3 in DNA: TGTGCCAGCAGCTTAGTTGACACCTCGAACACCGGGGAGCTGTTTTTT. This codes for CASSLVDTSNTGELFF.

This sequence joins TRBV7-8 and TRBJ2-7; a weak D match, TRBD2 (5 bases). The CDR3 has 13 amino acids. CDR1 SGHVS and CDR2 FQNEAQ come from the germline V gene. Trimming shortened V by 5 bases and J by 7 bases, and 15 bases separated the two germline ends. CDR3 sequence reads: CASSDGKASEQYF. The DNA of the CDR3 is TGTGCCAGCAGCGACGGGAAGGCCAGTGAGCAGTACTTC. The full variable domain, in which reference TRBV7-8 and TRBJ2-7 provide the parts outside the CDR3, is GAGVSQSPRYKVAKRGQDVALRCDPISGHVSLFWYQQALGQGPEFLTYFQNEAQLDKSGLPSDRFFAERPEGSVSTLKIQRTQQEDSAVYLCASSDGKASEQYFGPGTRLTVT.

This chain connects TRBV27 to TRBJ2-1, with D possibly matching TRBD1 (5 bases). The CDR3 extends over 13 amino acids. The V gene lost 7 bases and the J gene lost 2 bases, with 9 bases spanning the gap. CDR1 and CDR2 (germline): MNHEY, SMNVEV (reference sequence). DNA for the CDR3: TGTGCCAGCACCGGACAAGCCTACAATGAGCAGTTCTTC. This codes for CASTGQAYNEQFF.

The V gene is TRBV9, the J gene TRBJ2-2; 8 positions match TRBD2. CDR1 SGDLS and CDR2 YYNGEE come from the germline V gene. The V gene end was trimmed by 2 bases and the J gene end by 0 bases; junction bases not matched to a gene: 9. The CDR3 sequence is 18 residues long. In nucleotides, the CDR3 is TGTGCCAGCAGCGTCCCTCTAGAGCGGGGGACGAACACCGGGGAGCTGTTTTTT. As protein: CASSVPLERGTNTGELFF.

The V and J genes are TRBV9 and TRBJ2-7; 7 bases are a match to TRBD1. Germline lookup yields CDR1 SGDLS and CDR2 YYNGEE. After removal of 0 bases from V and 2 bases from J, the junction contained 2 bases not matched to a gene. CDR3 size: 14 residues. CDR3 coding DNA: TGTGCCAGCAGCGTAGGACAGGGTCCCTACGAGCAGTACTTC. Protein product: CASSVGQGPYEQYF.

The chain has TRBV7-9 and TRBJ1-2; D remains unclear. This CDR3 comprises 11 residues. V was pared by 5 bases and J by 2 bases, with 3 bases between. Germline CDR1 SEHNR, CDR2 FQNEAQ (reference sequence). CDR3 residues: CASSQNYGYTF. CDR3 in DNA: TGTGCCAGCAGCCAAAACTATGGCTACACCTTC.

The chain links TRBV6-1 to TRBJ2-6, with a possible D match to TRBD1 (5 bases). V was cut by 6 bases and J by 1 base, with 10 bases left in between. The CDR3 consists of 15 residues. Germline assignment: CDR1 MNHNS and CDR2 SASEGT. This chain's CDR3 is CASRRTQSGANVLTF. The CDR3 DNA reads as TGTGCCAGCAGGAGGACACAATCTGGGGCCAACGTCCTGACTTTC.

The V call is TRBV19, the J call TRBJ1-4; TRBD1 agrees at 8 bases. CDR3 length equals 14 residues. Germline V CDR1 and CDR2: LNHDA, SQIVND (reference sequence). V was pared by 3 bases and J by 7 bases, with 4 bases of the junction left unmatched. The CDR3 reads CASSIGQGAEKLFF. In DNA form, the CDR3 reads TGTGCCAGTAGTATTGGTCAGGGGGCTGAAAAACTGTTTTTT.

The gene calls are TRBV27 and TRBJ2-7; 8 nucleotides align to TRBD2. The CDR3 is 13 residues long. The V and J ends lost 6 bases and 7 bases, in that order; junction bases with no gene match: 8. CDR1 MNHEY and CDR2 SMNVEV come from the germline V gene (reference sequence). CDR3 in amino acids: CASRSHQRGEQYF. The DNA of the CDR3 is TGTGCCAGCAGGTCACATCAGCGGGGGGAGCAGTACTTC.

As DNA, the CDR3 is TGTGCCAGCAGGATAGTTAGCAATCAGCCCCAGCATTTT. Translated: CASRIVSNQPQHF. This chain links TRBV28 with TRBJ1-5; no reliable D call. Deletions cut 6 bases from V and 0 bases from J, with 6 bases between. Germline V gene data show CDR1 as MDHEN and CDR2 as SYDVKM. This CDR3 contains 13 residues.

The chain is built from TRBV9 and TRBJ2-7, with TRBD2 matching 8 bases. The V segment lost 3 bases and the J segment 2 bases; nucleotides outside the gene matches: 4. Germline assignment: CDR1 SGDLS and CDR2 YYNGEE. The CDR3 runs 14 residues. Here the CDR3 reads CASSAGGGPYEQYF. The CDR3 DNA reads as TGTGCCAGCAGCGCCGGGGGGGGACCCTACGAGCAGTACTTC.

The CDR3 sequence: CASSQDRVAGNTIYF. The CDR3 coding sequence is TGCGCCAGCAGCCAAGACAGGGTAGCTGGAAACACCATATATTTT. V is TRBV4-1 and J is TRBJ1-3; weak D call: TRBD1 (5 bases). This CDR3 has 15 amino acids. V lost 0 bases to trimming and J lost 2 bases, with 8 bases between them. Germline V gene data show CDR1 as MGHRA and CDR2 as YSYEKL.

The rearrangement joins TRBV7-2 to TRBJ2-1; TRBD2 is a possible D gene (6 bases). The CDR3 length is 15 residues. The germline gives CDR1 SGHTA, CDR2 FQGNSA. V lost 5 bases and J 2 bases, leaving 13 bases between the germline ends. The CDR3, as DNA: TGTGCCAGCAGCCTCGGAGGGCTCACCTACAATGAGCAGTTCTTC. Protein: CASSLGGLTYNEQFF.

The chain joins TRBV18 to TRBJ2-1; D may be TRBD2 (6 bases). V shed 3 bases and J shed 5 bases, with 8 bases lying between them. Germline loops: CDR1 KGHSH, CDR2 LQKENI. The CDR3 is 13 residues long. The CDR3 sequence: CASSPEGNNEQFF. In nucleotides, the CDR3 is TGTGCCAGCTCACCGGAGGGGAACAATGAGCAGTTCTTC.

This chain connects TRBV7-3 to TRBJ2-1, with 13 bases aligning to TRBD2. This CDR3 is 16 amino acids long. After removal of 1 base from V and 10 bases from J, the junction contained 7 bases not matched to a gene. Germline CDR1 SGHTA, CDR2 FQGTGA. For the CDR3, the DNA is TGTGCCAGCAGCTTAAGTCCGACTAGCGGGGGGATGGAGCAGTTCTTC. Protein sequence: CASSLSPTSGGMEQFF.